The clone carrying this T cell receptor beta chain was observed a handful of times. The V gene lost 5 bases and the J gene lost 3 bases, with 12 bases spanning the gap. The CDR3 loop spans 14 amino acids. In germline, CDR1 is SEHNR, CDR2 FQNEAQ (reference sequence). This sample stems from a study of T-cell reconstitution after alpha-beta-depleted transplantation in children. The TCRbeta library incorporated unique molecular identifiers. MiXCR, run by TCRdb on the PCR reads, gives a single entry per CDR3 protein. The repertoire consists of fewer than 550,000 distinct CDR3 sequences, with roughly an eighth occurring once and the leading ten covering approximately 15%.

V is TRBV7-9 and J is TRBJ2-3; D uncertain. Sequenced here: PBMCs, mostly from graft donor cells, sampled 180 days after TCRalphabeta/CD19-depleted stem cell transplant. The sequence was collected from a female patient aged 2 to 10 who had a stem cell transplant for aplastic anemia, so the T cells may come from the graft donor. Here the CDR3 reads CASSPVSVTDTQYF. The CDR3 DNA reads as TGTGCCAGCAGCCCAGTCAGCGTAACAGATACGCAGTATTTT.